This T cell receptor beta chain was captured in a study of blood T cell repertoires in COVID-19. Across the study: From T cells, B-cell-depleted T cells, or PBMCs came the material, which was cDNA or gDNA.

Under the authors' procedure: Counts of nucleated cells, estimated from reference gene primer amplification, were obtained. Only in-frame clones appear in the TCRdb table, and some are missing; sequencing was by immunoSEQ multiplex PCR. V and J calls and clone size come straight from that table; D and trimming were deduced from the DNA. The sample holds a few hundred thousand clones; 70% to 90% are singletons and the top ten take about 1%. Clinical histories supplied by participants themselves formed the basis of cohort assignment. Recovered Cohort 3 donors showed two negative PCRs, clearance, or symptom resolution. Source material: PBMCs or T cells enriched from blood (not recorded which). This TCR came from a woman aged 25 to 39 who had recovered from COVID-19.

The CDR3 nucleotides are TGTGCCAGCAGTCTGGCAGGGGGCGCGTATGGCTACACCTTC. Protein sequence: CASSLAGGAYGYTF. The V call is TRBV27, the J call TRBJ1-2; TRBD1 agrees at 8 bases. The CDR3 spans 14 residues. The germline V gene has CDR1 MNHEY and CDR2 SMNVEV (reference sequence). The trim removed 5 bases at V and 5 bases at J, leaving 7 bases unmatched.